These T cell receptor beta chains were read from a single sample in a study of control samples from healthy donors and cancer patients. Using immunoSEQ multiplex PCR, the repertoire was profiled, and TCRdb retains in-frame clones only, with some absent. Among about 140,000 clones, 94% were seen once, and the ten largest hold less than 15%. The specimen was blood. These receptors came from a man in his forties in good health. The CDR3 runs from the conserved cysteine through the conserved F or W. A D gene is named only where the DNA matches it firmly. Where a row states a size, it is once, few, many or the class of an expanded clone; other rows omit it.

v_call	j_call	cdr3_length	d_call	clone_size	cdr3_aa
TRBV11-1	TRBJ2-5	16	TRBD2	NA	CASSLGGSGPQETQYF
TRBV5-5	TRBJ2-7	16	TRBD1	NA	CASSPAGTGVSYEQYF
TRBV19	TRBJ2-3	15	NA	NA	CASRPRGAEQDTQYF
TRBV3-1/TRBV3-2	TRBJ1-2	14	NA	NA	CASSQGWRDYGYTF
TRBV7-8	TRBJ2-7	18	TRBD2	NA	CASSLGVASGYGAYEQYF
TRBV6-1	TRBJ1-5	14	NA	NA	CASSERYSNQPQHF
TRBV5-1	TRBJ1-4	14	NA	NA	CASNGGLINEKLFF
TRBV6-5	TRBJ1-4	12	NA	NA	CASSTIGSSLFF
TRBV6-5	TRBJ2-7	14	NA	NA	CASSKLGPDYEQYF
TRBV4-3	TRBJ1-5	18	NA	NA	CASSQETGTQAIDQPQHF
TRBV2	TRBJ1-5	13	NA	NA	CASSGHQNQPQHF
TRBV4-1	TRBJ1-1	13	NA	NA	CASSQDGGAEAFF
TRBV6-1	TRBJ1-2	13	NA	NA	CASSELGNYGYTF
TRBV29-1	TRBJ2-7	14	NA	once	CSVVESANSYEQYF
TRBV12-3/TRBV12-4	TRBJ2-3	12	NA	NA	CASSPSTDTQYF
TRBV14	TRBJ2-3	16	TRBD2	NA	CASSQDLAGGADTQYF
TRBV7-3	TRBJ2-3	14	NA	NA	CASSLSPAVDTQYF
TRBV6-1	TRBJ2-1	20	TRBD2	NA	CASSEVRGAIGGRGYNEQFF
TRBV10-1	TRBJ2-7	14	NA	NA	CASSEMSQEGEQYF
TRBV3-1/TRBV3-2	TRBJ2-7	13	NA	NA	CASSQGAGREQYF
TRBV13	TRBJ2-7	14	TRBD2	NA	CASSLERGSYEQYF
TRBV5-1	TRBJ2-1	17	NA	NA	CASSLRDWTAQGNEQFF
TRBV10-3	TRBJ1-6	14	NA	once	CASRGGAEGPPLHF
TRBV5-6	TRBJ1-6	15	NA	NA	CASSLAGTEYSPLHF
TRBV24-1	TRBJ2-7	15	TRBD1	NA	CATSDPRGQVYEQYF
TRBV10-1	TRBJ1-1	15	NA	NA	CASSVLPSGDTEAFF
TRBV4-2	TRBJ1-2	18	NA	NA	CASSQDLFAVGDNYGYTF
TRBV7-9	TRBJ2-5	17	TRBD1	NA	CASSLGETGDREETQYF